Described below is a single T cell receptor (beta chain) sequence and its context. The data were taken from a study of blood T cell repertoires in COVID-19. At the level of the study: Some COVID-19 samples were acute and others convalescent; all came from the United States, Italy and Spain.

The Seattle patients, enrolled during active infection, were followed longitudinally. As processed by the authors: Nucleated cell counts were estimated from reference gene primer amplification. Assay: immunoSEQ multiplex PCR; the TCRdb copy retains only in-frame clones and omits some. V, J and clone size derive from that table, while D and trimming were established from the DNA sequence. The data contain 150,000 to 200,000 clones, 70% to 85% of them singletons. The germline V gene encodes CDR1 SGHDT and CDR2 YYEEEE. The CDR3 has 15 residues. Trimming shortened V by 4 bases and J by 1 base, and 14 bases separated the two germline ends.

This receptor was taken from a man older than 75 with COVID-19, enrolled during active disease. The material sequenced was peripheral blood. The rearrangement uses TRBV5-6 and TRBJ1-1, with D possibly TRBD1 on 6 matching bases. DNA for the CDR3: TGTGCCAGCAGCCCGGACAGCAAGAGGAACACTGAAGCTTTCTTT. Amino acids: CASSPDSKRNTEAFF.